There are many counts of the clone carrying this TCR beta chain. TCRdb used MiXCR to reprocess the 5' RACE reads, holding one entry per CDR3 protein. This table has under 45,000 distinct CDR3 sequences, approximately 7.5% appearing once. As to time point: blood at routine non-recurrence follow-up after resection. The data belong to a study of spatial heterogeneity in lung cancer. Study details: Available follow-up PBMC samples were sequenced, at a median of about two years post-resection.

The germline CDR1 and CDR2 sequences are LGHDT and YNNKEL (reference sequence). This CDR3 is built from 14 residues. V lost 4 bases to trimming and J lost 1 base, with 10 bases between them. Sequences were derived from PBMCs, sampled at follow-up. The genes are TRBV3-1 and TRBJ1-1; D is unresolved. This clonotype was sampled from a male donor with early-stage non-small cell lung cancer. The CDR3 here is CASSRESRNTEAFF. The CDR3 DNA is TGTGCCAGCAGCCGAGAGTCGCGGAACACTGAAGCTTTCTTT.